The entry below describes one T cell receptor (beta chain). Ages ranged from about 18 to 89 years, with residence in fewer than 25 US areas. Self-reported history from a screening survey and questionnaire set each donor's cohort. Recovery meant two consecutive negative NP/OP PCR tests, professional clearance, or resolved symptoms. This entry is derived from a study of blood T cell repertoires in COVID-19. Study processing details: The assay estimated nucleated cells by amplifying reference gene primers. TCRdb's table, derived via immunoSEQ multiplex PCR, lists solely in-frame clones and lacks some. The V and J calls and clone size are taken from that table; D and trimming were inferred from the DNA. The table shows 250,000 to 350,000 clones, with 85% to 90% occurring only once. V was pared by 3 bases and J by 4 bases, with 2 bases of the junction left unmatched. This CDR3 region has 13 residues. Germline CDR1 is WSHSY and CDR2 is SAAADI.

The sequenced sample consisted of PBMCs or T cells enriched from blood (not recorded which). V gene TRBV10-2 combines with J gene TRBJ1-1; 7 nucleotides align to TRBD1. The clonotype was recovered from a woman aged 18-30 years who had recovered from COVID-19. The CDR3 DNA is TGCGCCAGCAGTGATAGACAGGGCACTGAAGCTTTCTTT. Protein product: CASSDRQGTEAFF.